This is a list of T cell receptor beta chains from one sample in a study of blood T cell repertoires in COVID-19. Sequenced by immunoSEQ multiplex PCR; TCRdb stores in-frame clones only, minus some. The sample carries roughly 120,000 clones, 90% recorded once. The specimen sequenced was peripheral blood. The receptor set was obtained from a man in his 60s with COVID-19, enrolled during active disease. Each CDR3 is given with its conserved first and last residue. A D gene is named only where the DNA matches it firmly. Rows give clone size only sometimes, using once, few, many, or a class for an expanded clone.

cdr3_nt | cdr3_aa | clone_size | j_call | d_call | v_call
TGTGCCAGCAGCTATCGGACAAACAATGAGCAGTTCTTC | CASSYRTNNEQFF | . | TRBJ2-1 | . | TRBV5-6
TGTGCCAGCAGCCACCAAATGGGACAGGGCAAGGACATTCAGTACTTC | CASSHQMGQGKDIQYF | . | TRBJ2-4 | TRBD1 | TRBV11-2
TGTGCCAGCAGCTTCTCGGGTGGCGAGCAGTACTTC | CASSFSGGEQYF | . | TRBJ2-7 | . | TRBV7-2
TGCAGCGTTGAACGCCGCGGACAGGGGACCACTGAAGCTTTCTTT | CSVERRGQGTTEAFF | . | TRBJ1-1 | TRBD1 | TRBV29-1
TGTGCCAGCAGTTCCCGACAGAATCAGCCCCAGCATTTT | CASSSRQNQPQHF | . | TRBJ1-5 | . | TRBV6-6
TGTGCCAGCAGTTTCCAGGCTACCTACGAGCAGTACTTC | CASSFQATYEQYF | . | TRBJ2-7 | . | TRBV27
TGTGCCAGCAGCCCCTACTCGAACACCGGGGAGCTGTTTTTT | CASSPYSNTGELFF | . | TRBJ2-2 | . | TRBV7-2
TGTGCCAGCAGTTTTTGGACTAGCGGGGACAATGAGCAGTTCTTC | CASSFWTSGDNEQFF | . | TRBJ2-1 | TRBD2 | TRBV28
TGCGCCAGCCAAAATTCGGACGGGAGCTCCTACGAGCAGTACTTC | CASQNSDGSSYEQYF | once | TRBJ2-7 | . | TRBV5-1
TGTGCCAGCACAGGGGTCGGCACTGAAGCTTTCTTT | CASTGVGTEAFF | . | TRBJ1-1 | . | TRBV25-1
TGTGCCAGCAGCTTGGGGAGCTCCTACAATGAGCAGTTCTTC | CASSLGSSYNEQFF | . | TRBJ2-1 | . | TRBV5-6
TGTGCCAGCAGCGGAACTAGGAATCAGCCCCAGCATTTT | CASSGTRNQPQHF | . | TRBJ1-5 | . | TRBV6-5
TGTGCCAGCAGCTTAGCCGGGGTGAGCGCAGATACGCAGTATTTT | CASSLAGVSADTQYF | . | TRBJ2-3 | . | TRBV11-2
TGTGCCAGCAGCCAAGAGACTAGCGAGGTAGACAATGAGCAGTTCTTC | CASSQETSEVDNEQFF | . | TRBJ2-1 | TRBD2 | TRBV4-2
TGTGCCAGCAGTCCAGAGGGGGATACTAATGAAAAACTGTTTTTT | CASSPEGDTNEKLFF | . | TRBJ1-4 | . | TRBV6-5
TGTGCCGGACGGGGGAACAATCAGCCCCAGCATTTT | CAGRGNNQPQHF | . | TRBJ1-5 | . | TRBV6-5
TGTGCCAGCAGCGTAGCTGCAGGTAGCGATTCACCCCTCCACTTT | CASSVAAGSDSPLHF | . | TRBJ1-6 | . | TRBV9
TGTGCCTGGAGTAGCGGTCTCTCGCCCCAGCATTTT | CAWSSGLSPQHF | . | TRBJ1-5 | . | TRBV30
TGCAGTCCTTTAGGGGCAGATACGCAGTATTTT | CSPLGADTQYF | once | TRBJ2-3 | . | TRBV20-1
TGTGCCAGTAGTAGGTTACTCGATGAGACCGGGGAGCTGTTTTTT | CASSRLLDETGELFF | . | TRBJ2-2 | . | TRBV19
TGTGCCAGCAGCCCCCGCAGTATGAACACTGAAGCTTTCTTT | CASSPRSMNTEAFF | once | TRBJ1-1 | . | TRBV7-8
TGTGCCAGCAGCTTAAACAGGGTGTCCTACAATGAGCAGTTCTTC | CASSLNRVSYNEQFF | . | TRBJ2-1 | . | TRBV7-2
TGTGCCAGCAGCGTAGCGGGGAGAGAACAAGAGACCCAGTACTTC | CASSVAGREQETQYF | . | TRBJ2-5 | . | TRBV9
TGCGCCAGCAGTGAGCCGTTGACAGGGGCCTCACCCCTCCACTTT | CASSEPLTGASPLHF | . | TRBJ1-6 | TRBD1 | TRBV10-1
TGTGCCAGCACTAAGACAGGGCCGAACACTGAAGCTTTCTTT | CASTKTGPNTEAFF | . | TRBJ1-1 | . | TRBV21-1
TGTGCCAGCAGACAGGGCCCGCGGGATGAAAAACTGTTTTTT | CASRQGPRDEKLFF | once | TRBJ1-4 | . | TRBV5-5
TGTGCCAGCAGCGGGGGGCTAGCGGGAATTTCAGATACGCAGTATTTT | CASSGGLAGISDTQYF | few | TRBJ2-3 | TRBD2 | TRBV5-4
TGTGCCAGCAGCACACCGACAGGGGCGGAGACCCAGTACTTC | CASSTPTGAETQYF | . | TRBJ2-5 | TRBD1 | TRBV7-2
TGTGCCAGCAGCTTGGCCCCCCAGGGGCCCCCCTACGAGCAGTACTTC | CASSLAPQGPPYEQYF | . | TRBJ2-7 | . | TRBV5-4
TGCAGCGTTCAGGACAGAGGGGATAGCAATCAGCCCCAGCATTTT | CSVQDRGDSNQPQHF | . | TRBJ1-5 | . | TRBV29-1
TGCGCCAGCAGACTTCAGGCGGGCGGGAGGTTCGGTGAGCAGTTCTTC | CASRLQAGGRFGEQFF | once | TRBJ2-1 | TRBD2 | TRBV5-1
TGTGCCAGCTCAAGCCGACTAGCGGGAGGCTTCAATGAGCAGTTCTTC | CASSSRLAGGFNEQFF | . | TRBJ2-1 | TRBD2 | TRBV18
TGTGCCAGCAGCTTAGTTGGGGGGGACCGGTGGACTGAAGCTTTCTTT | CASSLVGGDRWTEAFF | . | TRBJ1-1 | . | TRBV7-2
TGTGCCACCAGTGATTTCTCTTATGAGGATACGCAGTATTTT | CATSDFSYEDTQYF | once | TRBJ2-3 | . | TRBV24-1
TGTGCCAGCAGCCAAGATTTATACTTTAGCAGCTCTGGAAACACCATATATTTT | CASSQDLYFSSSGNTIYF | few | TRBJ1-3 | . | TRBV3-1/TRBV3-2
TGTGCCAGCAGCTCAGCGGGAGGGGGCACCGGGGAGCTGTTTTTT | CASSSAGGGTGELFF | . | TRBJ2-2 | TRBD2 | TRBV4-2
TGTGCCATACGACAGGGGATGAACAATGAGCAGTTCTTC | CAIRQGMNNEQFF | once | TRBJ2-1 | TRBD1 | TRBV10-3
TGTGCCAGCACTCTAGCGGGCCTAACTAGCACAGATACGCAGTATTTT | CASTLAGLTSTDTQYF | . | TRBJ2-3 | TRBD2 | TRBV28
TGCGCCAGCAGCTTACAGGGACACGGAAACACCATATATTTT | CASSLQGHGNTIYF | . | TRBJ1-3 | . | TRBV5-1
TGTGCCAGCAGCACCCATCAATCCACAGATACGCAGTATTTT | CASSTHQSTDTQYF | . | TRBJ2-3 | . | TRBV21-1
TGTGCCAGCCGGACGGGAAACTATGGCTACACCTTC | CASRTGNYGYTF | . | TRBJ1-2 | . | TRBV27
TGTGCCAGTAGTATAGATTTGGGGGAGGCCGGTGGGTACAATGAGCAGTTCTTC | CASSIDLGEAGGYNEQFF | . | TRBJ2-1 | . | TRBV19
TGCGCCAGCAGCTTCTCGACAGGTTGGGCTGAAGCTTTCTTT | CASSFSTGWAEAFF | . | TRBJ1-1 | . | TRBV5-1
TGCAGTGCTAGCGGGGGAAGTGAGCAGTTCTTC | CSASGGSEQFF | . | TRBJ2-1 | . | TRBV20-1
TGTGCCAGCACACGAGGGGGAGAGCAGTTCTTC | CASTRGGEQFF | . | TRBJ2-1 | . | TRBV2